Listed below are T cell receptor beta chains from one sample, sequenced in a study of early T cells in non-severe SARS-CoV-2 infection. TCRdb passed the 5' RACE reads through MiXCR, listing each CDR3 protein once. The sample comprises nearly 95,000 distinct CDR3 sequences, roughly 15% of which are singletons, and around 5% rests with the top ten. This sample comprised whole blood, obtained at baseline. Receptors were obtained from an adult who was a healthcare worker with PCR-confirmed SARS-CoV-2 infection or an uninfected control (not recorded which). Both conserved end residues are part of each CDR3. The D gene is left open where the match is weak. Clone sizes are given selectively: once, few, many, or a class where the clone is expanded.

V: TRBV7-8; length: 15; D: NA; size: many; J: TRBJ2-2; DNA: TGTGCCAGCAGCTTACCCGGCCTACTCGAGGGGGAGCTGTTTTTT; CDR3: CASSLPGLLEGELFF
V: TRBV7-9; length: 14; D: TRBD1; size: medium-sized; J: TRBJ2-5; DNA: TGTGCCAGCAGCTTAGATTGGACAGGGAAGACCCAGTACTTC; CDR3: CASSLDWTGKTQYF
V: TRBV20-1; length: 11; D: NA; size: few; J: TRBJ2-7; DNA: TGCAGTGCCGGGGTACCCTACGAGCAGTACTTC; CDR3: CSAGVPYEQYF
V: TRBV20-1; length: 15; D: TRBD2; size: NA; J: TRBJ2-1; DNA: TGCAGTGCTAGAGATAGAACTAGCGGCTACAATGAGCAGTTCTTC; CDR3: CSARDRTSGYNEQFF
V: TRBV10-2; length: 14; D: NA; size: few; J: TRBJ2-6; DNA: TGCGCCAGCAGACAGCATTCTGGGGCCAACGTCCTGACTTTC; CDR3: CASRQHSGANVLTF
V: TRBV3-1; length: 20; D: TRBD2; size: many; J: TRBJ2-7; DNA: TGTGCCAGCAGCCAAAGAGGCGGAACGATCAGGACTAGCGTCTCCTACGAGCAGTACTTC; CDR3: CASSQRGGTIRTSVSYEQYF
V: TRBV11-1; length: 16; D: TRBD2; size: NA; J: TRBJ2-5; DNA: TGTGCCAGCAGCTTAAACACGGGACTAAACCAAGAGACCCAGTACTTC; CDR3: CASSLNTGLNQETQYF
V: TRBV11-2; length: 13; D: NA; size: NA; J: TRBJ2-1; DNA: TGTGCCAGCAGCGGGAGAATCCTCCATGAGCAGTTCTTC; CDR3: CASSGRILHEQFF
V: TRBV20-1; length: 13; D: TRBD1; size: many; J: TRBJ1-1; DNA: TGCAGTGCTCGGACAGGGTGGATCACTGAAGCTTTCTTT; CDR3: CSARTGWITEAFF
V: TRBV7-9; length: 12; D: NA; size: few; J: TRBJ1-2; DNA: TGTGCCAGCAGCTTAAACCCCTATGGCTACACCTTC; CDR3: CASSLNPYGYTF
V: TRBV28; length: 14; D: TRBD1; size: NA; J: TRBJ2-7; DNA: TGTGCCAGCAGCTATAACAGGGGATGGAGCGAGCAGTACTTC; CDR3: CASSYNRGWSEQYF
V: TRBV5-1; length: 14; D: TRBD2; size: NA; J: TRBJ2-1; DNA: TGCGCCAGCAGCTTGGCCCTAGCGGGAGGGTCACAGTTCTTC; CDR3: CASSLALAGGSQFF
V: TRBV29-1; length: 13; D: NA; size: NA; J: TRBJ2-7; DNA: TGCAGCGTTGCTTGGCAGACCTACGAGCGGCAGTACTTC; CDR3: CSVAWQTYERQYF
V: TRBV12-3/TRBV12-4; length: 12; D: NA; size: many; J: TRBJ2-4; DNA: TGTGCCAGCGGCGGAGGGCTGAACATTCAGTACTTC; CDR3: CASGGGLNIQYF
V: TRBV6-6; length: 16; D: NA; size: many; J: TRBJ1-4; DNA: TGTGCCAGCAGTTGGGACCCCTCAGCAACTAATGAAAAACTGTTTTTT; CDR3: CASSWDPSATNEKLFF
V: TRBV7-9; length: 14; D: NA; size: NA; J: TRBJ2-1; DNA: TGTGCCAGCACCTCCCGGGACGGCTACAATGAGCAGTTCTTC; CDR3: CASTSRDGYNEQFF
V: TRBV11-2; length: 14; D: TRBD2; size: many; J: TRBJ2-7; DNA: TGTGCCAGCAGCCCGACTAGCGGGGCCAGGGAGCAGTACTTC; CDR3: CASSPTSGAREQYF
V: TRBV28; length: 14; D: NA; size: NA; J: TRBJ2-7; DNA: TGTGCCAGCAAGGGTAGCGAGATCTATAGGGAGCAGTACTTC; CDR3: CASKGSEIYREQYF
V: TRBV3-1; length: 12; D: NA; size: NA; J: TRBJ2-1; DNA: TGTGCCAGCAGCCCGGGGATAAATGAGCAGTTCTTC; CDR3: CASSPGINEQFF
V: TRBV25-1; length: 15; D: TRBD2; size: few; J: TRBJ2-3; DNA: TGTGCCAGCAGTGAAACTAGCGTGATTGGTGATACGCAGTATTTT; CDR3: CASSETSVIGDTQYF
V: TRBV5-4; length: 14; D: NA; size: NA; J: TRBJ1-2; DNA: TGTGCCAGCAGCAGGCAAGGGCCTAACTATGGCTACACCTTC; CDR3: CASSRQGPNYGYTF
V: TRBV14; length: 16; D: NA; size: few; J: TRBJ2-7; DNA: TGTGCCAGCAGCCACCACCCTAGCGCCAGGTTGGGCGAGCAGTACTTC; CDR3: CASSHHPSARLGEQYF
V: TRBV7-2; length: 14; D: TRBD2; size: few; J: TRBJ2-2; DNA: TGTGCCAGCAGCTTTAGCGGGACGGACGGGGAGCTGTTTTTT; CDR3: CASSFSGTDGELFF
V: TRBV10-3; length: 13; D: NA; size: NA; J: TRBJ1-6; DNA: TGTGCCATTCCACAGGGCCCTAATTCACCCCTCCACTTT; CDR3: CAIPQGPNSPLHF
V: TRBV7-6; length: 15; D: NA; size: few; J: TRBJ1-1; DNA: TGTGCCAGCAGCTTAGTAACAGGTGTGAACACTGAAGCTTTCTTT; CDR3: CASSLVTGVNTEAFF
V: TRBV9; length: 14; D: NA; size: NA; J: TRBJ2-3; DNA: TGTGCCAGCAGCGTCACCGGGCGCACAGATACGCAGTATTTT; CDR3: CASSVTGRTDTQYF
V: TRBV7-8; length: 16; D: NA; size: NA; J: TRBJ1-1; DNA: TGTGCCAGCAGCTTAGAGATGCTTGGGATGAACACTGAAGCTTTCTTT; CDR3: CASSLEMLGMNTEAFF
V: TRBV28; length: 15; D: TRBD1; size: NA; J: TRBJ1-4; DNA: TGTGCCAGCAGTCGTCCGGGACAGGGTAACGAAAAACTGTTTTTT; CDR3: CASSRPGQGNEKLFF
V: TRBV18; length: 14; D: NA; size: NA; J: TRBJ2-7; DNA: TGTGCCAGCTCACCACCGTTAGGGGGCTACGAGCAGTACTTC; CDR3: CASSPPLGGYEQYF